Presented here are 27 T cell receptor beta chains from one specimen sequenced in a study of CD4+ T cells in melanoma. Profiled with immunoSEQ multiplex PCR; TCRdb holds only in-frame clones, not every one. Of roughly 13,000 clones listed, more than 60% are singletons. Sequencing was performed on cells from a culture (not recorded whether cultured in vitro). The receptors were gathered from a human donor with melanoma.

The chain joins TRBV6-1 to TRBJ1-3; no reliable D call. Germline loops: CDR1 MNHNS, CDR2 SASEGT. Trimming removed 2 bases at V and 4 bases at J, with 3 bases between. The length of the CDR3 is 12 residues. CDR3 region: CASSESGNTIYF. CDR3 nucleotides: TGTGCCAGCAGTGAATCCGGAAACACCATATATTTT.

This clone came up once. The CDR3 bases are TGTGCCAGCAGCCCCTTCCACGAGGGAGGGGCAGATACGCAGTATTTT. Amino acids: CASSPFHEGGADTQYF. The V and J genes are TRBV7-2 and TRBJ2-3; 7 nucleotides match TRBD2. The CDR3 extends over 16 amino acids. Per germline, CDR1 SGHTA and CDR2 FQGNSA. V lost 5 bases, J lost 4 bases, and 12 bases stayed unmatched.

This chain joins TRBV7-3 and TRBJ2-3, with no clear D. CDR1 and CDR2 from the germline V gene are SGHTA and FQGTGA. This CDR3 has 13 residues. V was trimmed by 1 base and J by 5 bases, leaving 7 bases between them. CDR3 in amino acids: CASSLRREDTQYF. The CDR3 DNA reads TGTGCCAGCAGCTTAAGAAGGGAAGATACGCAGTATTTT. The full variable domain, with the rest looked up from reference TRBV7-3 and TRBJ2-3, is GAGVSQTPSNKVTEKGKYVELRCDPISGHTALYWYRQSLGQGPEFLIYFQGTGAADDSGLPNDRFFAVRPEGSVSTLKIQRTERGDSAVYLCASSLRREDTQYFGPGTRLTVL.

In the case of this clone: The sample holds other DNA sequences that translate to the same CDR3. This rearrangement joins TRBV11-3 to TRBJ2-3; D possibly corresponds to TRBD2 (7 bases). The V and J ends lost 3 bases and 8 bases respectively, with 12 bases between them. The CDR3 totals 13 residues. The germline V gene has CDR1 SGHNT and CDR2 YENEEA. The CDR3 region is CASSLGGGVTQYF. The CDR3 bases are TGTGCCAGCAGCTTGGGGGGGGGCGTTACGCAGTATTTT.

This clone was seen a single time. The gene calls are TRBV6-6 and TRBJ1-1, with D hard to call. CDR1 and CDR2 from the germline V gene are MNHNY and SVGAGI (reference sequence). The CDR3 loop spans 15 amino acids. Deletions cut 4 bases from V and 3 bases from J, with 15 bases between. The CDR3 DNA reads TGTGCCAGCAGTTTTCTCTTAGCAGGAGACACTGAAGCTTTCTTT. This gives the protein CASSFLLAGDTEAFF.

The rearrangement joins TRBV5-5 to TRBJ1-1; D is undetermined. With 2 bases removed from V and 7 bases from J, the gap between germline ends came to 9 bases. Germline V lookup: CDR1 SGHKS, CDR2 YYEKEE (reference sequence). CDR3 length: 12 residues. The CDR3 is CASSLSLSEAFF. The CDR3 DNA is TGTGCCAGCAGCTTATCCCTTAGTGAAGCTTTCTTT.

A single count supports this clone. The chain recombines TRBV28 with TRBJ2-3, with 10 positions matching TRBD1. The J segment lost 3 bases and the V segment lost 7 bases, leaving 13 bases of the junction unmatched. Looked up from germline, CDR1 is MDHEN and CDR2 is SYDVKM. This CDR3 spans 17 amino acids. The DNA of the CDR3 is TGTGCCAGCACCAACCGGGACAGGGGACTGAGTACAGATACGCAGTATTTT. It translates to CASTNRDRGLSTDTQYF.

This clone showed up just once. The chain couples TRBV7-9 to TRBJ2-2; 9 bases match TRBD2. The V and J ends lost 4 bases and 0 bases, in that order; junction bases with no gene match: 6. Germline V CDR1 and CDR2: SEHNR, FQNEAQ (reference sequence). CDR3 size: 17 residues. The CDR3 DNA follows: TGTGCCAGCAGCTATGGACTAGCGTTATCGAACACCGGGGAGCTGTTTTTT. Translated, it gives CASSYGLALSNTGELFF.

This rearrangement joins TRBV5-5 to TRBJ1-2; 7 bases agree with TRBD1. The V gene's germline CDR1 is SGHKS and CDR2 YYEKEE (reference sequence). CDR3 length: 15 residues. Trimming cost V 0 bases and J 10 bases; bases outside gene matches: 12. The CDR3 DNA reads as TGTGCCAGCAGCTTGGCCGACTTGGAGGGACAGACCTACACCTTC. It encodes CASSLADLEGQTYTF.

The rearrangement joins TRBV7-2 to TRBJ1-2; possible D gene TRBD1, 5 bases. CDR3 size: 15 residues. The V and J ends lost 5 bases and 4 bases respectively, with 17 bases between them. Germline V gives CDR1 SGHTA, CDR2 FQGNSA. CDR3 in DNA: TGTGCCAGCAGCACGGACATTGCACCGTTCTATGGCTACACCTTC. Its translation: CASSTDIAPFYGYTF.

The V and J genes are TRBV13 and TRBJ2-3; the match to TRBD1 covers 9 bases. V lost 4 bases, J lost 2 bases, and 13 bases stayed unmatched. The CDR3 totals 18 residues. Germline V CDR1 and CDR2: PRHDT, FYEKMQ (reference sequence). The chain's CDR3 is CASSSLLWGQGATDTQYF. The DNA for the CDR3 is TGTGCCAGCAGCTCACTCCTTTGGGGACAGGGAGCCACAGATACGCAGTATTTT.

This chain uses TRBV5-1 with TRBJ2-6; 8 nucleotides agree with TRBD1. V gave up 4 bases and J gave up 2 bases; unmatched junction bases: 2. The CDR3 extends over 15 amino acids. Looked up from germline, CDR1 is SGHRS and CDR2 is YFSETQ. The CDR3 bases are TGCGCCAGCAGCCAGACAGGGGCTGGGGCCAACGTCCTGACTTTC. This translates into CASSQTGAGANVLTF.

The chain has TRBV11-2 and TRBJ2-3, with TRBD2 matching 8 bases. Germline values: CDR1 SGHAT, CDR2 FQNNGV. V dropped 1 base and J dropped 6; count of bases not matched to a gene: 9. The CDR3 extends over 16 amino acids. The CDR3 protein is CASSLAGLGVRDTQYF. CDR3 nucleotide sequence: TGTGCCAGCAGCTTAGCGGGACTAGGGGTGCGGGATACGCAGTATTTT.

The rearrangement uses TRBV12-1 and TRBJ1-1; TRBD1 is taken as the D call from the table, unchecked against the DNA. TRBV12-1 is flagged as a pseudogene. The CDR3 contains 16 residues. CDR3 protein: CANPRDNVPSGAEAFF. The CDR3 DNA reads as TGTGCCAACCCCCGGGACAACGTACCGAGTGGGGCTGAAGCTTTCTTT.

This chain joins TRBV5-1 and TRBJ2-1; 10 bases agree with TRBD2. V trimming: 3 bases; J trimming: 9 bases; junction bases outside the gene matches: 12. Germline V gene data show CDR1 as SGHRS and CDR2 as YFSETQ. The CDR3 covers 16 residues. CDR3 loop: CASSSREAGGSSEQFF. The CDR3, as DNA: TGCGCCAGCAGCTCAAGGGAAGCGGGGGGGAGCAGTGAGCAGTTCTTC. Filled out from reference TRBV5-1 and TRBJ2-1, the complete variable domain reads KAGVTQTPRYLIKTRGQQVTLSCSPISGHRSVSWYQQTPGQGLQFLFEYFSETQRNKGNFPGRFSGRQFSNSRSEMNVSTLELGDSALYLCASSSREAGGSSEQFFGPGTRLTVL.

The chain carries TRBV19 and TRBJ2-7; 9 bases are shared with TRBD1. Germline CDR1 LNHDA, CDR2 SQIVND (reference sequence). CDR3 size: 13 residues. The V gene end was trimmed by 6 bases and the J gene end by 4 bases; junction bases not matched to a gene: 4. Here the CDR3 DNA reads TGTGCCAGTAGACAGGGGGCAGCTTACGAGCAGTACTTC. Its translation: CASRQGAAYEQYF.

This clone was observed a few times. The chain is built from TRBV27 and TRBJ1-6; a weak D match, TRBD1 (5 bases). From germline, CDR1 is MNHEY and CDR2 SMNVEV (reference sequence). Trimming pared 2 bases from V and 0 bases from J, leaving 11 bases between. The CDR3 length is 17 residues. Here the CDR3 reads CASSLVAGSSYNSPLHF. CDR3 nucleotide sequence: TGTGCCAGCAGTTTAGTGGCAGGGAGCTCCTATAATTCACCCCTCCACTTT.

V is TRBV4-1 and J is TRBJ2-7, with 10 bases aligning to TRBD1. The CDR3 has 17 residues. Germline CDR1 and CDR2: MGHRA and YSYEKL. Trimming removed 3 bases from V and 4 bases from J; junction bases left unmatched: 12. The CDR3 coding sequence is TGCGCCAGCAGCCAGAGAGCCGTGCGGACAGGGGGTTACGAGCAGTACTTC. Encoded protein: CASSQRAVRTGGYEQYF.

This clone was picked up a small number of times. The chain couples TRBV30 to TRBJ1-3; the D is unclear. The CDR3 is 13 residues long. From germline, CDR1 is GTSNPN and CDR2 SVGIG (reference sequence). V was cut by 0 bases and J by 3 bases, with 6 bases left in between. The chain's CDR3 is CAWSVRNGNTIYF. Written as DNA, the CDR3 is TGTGCCTGGAGTGTTAGGAATGGAAACACCATATATTTT.

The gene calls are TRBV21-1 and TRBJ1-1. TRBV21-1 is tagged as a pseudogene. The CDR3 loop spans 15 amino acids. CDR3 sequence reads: CASSKRKTDYGAAFF. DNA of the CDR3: TGTGCCAGCAGCAAAAGAAAGACAGACTATGGAGCAGCTTTCTTT.

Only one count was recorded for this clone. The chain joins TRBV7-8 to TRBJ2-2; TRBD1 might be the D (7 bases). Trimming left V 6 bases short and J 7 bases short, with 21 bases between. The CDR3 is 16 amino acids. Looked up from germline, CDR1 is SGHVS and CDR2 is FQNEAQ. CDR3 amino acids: CASRPLAGQIYGELFF. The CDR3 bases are TGTGCCAGCAGACCGTTGGCGGGACAGATTTACGGGGAGCTGTTTTTT. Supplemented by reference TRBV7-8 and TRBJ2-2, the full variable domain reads GAGVSQSPRYKVAKRGQDVALRCDPISGHVSLFWYQQALGQGPEFLTYFQNEAQLDKSGLPSDRFFAERPEGSVSTLKIQRTQQEDSAVYLCASRPLAGQIYGELFFGEGSRLTVL.

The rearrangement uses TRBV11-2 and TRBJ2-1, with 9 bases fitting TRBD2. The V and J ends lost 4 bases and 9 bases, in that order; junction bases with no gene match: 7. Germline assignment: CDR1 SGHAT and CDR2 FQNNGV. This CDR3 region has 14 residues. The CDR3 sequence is CASSSPAGGSEQFF. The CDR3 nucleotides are TGTGCCAGCAGCTCCCCGGCGGGGGGGAGTGAGCAGTTCTTC.

CDR3 DNA: TGTGCCAGCTTAGCCTACGGGGTAAACACTGAAGCTTTCTTT. It yields the protein CASLAYGVNTEAFF. This chain links TRBV2 with TRBJ1-1, with no clear D. CDR1 SNHLY and CDR2 FYNNEI come from the germline V gene. Trimming removed 8 bases from V and 2 bases from J, with 15 bases in between. There are 14 residues in the CDR3.

DNA for the CDR3: TGTGCCATCAGTGAGTCTAATAGACTTGCCGAGACCCAGTACTTC. As protein: CAISESNRLAETQYF. This chain uses TRBV10-3 with TRBJ2-5; no reliable D call. The V gene's germline CDR1 is ENHRY and CDR2 SYGVKD. CDR3 size: 15 residues. V lost 0 bases to trimming and J lost 5 bases, with 13 bases between them.

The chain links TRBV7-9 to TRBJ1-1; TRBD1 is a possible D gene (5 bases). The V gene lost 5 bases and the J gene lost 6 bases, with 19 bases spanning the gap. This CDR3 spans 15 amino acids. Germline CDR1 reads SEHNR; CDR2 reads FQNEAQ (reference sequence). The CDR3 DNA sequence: TGTGCCAGCAGCCCAAAGGGTGGTAGGGGCCCTGAAGCTTTCTTT. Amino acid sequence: CASSPKGGRGPEAFF.

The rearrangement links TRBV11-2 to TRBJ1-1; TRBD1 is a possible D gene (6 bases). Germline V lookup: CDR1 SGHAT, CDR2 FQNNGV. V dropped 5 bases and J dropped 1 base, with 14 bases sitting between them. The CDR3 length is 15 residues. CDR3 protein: CASSPPTGTNTEAFF. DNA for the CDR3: TGTGCCAGCAGCCCCCCGACAGGAACGAACACTGAAGCTTTCTTT.

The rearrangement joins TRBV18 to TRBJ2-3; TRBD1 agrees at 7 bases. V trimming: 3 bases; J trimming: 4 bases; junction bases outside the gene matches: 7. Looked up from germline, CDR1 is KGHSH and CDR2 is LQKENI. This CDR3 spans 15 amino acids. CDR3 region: CASSPETGQADTQYF. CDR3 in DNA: TGTGCCAGCTCACCGGAGACAGGGCAGGCAGATACGCAGTATTTT.